This T cell receptor (beta chain) stems from a study of PD-1 blockade in classical Hodgkin lymphoma. Time point described: cycle 4 day 1 (C4D1), after 5 to 7 weeks of nivolumab. In every patient, relapse followed autologous stem cell transplantation, while exposure to brentuximab vedotin differed. Assay: immunoSEQ multiplex PCR; the TCRdb copy retains only in-frame clones and omits some. The data show roughly 50,000 clones, with more than 75% seen just once and approximately 6.5% held by the top ten. This sequence was found in a human donor with classical Hodgkin lymphoma. The sequences come from peripheral blood mononuclear cells (PBMCs), collected before the fourth cycle of nivolumab.

Here the CDR3 DNA reads TGTGCCAGCAGTGCCAGGGTAACTGAAGCTTTCTTT. Protein: CASSARVTEAFF. The chain carries TRBV6-1 and TRBJ1-1, with D tentatively TRBD1 (5 bases). V was cut by 4 bases and J by 5 bases, with 8 bases left in between. CDR3 size: 12 residues. Germline values: CDR1 MNHNS, CDR2 SASEGT.